These T cell receptor beta chains were read from a single sample in a study of molecular identifiers for immune sequencing clone quantification. TCRdb called the PCR reads again in MiXCR, with one record for every CDR3 protein. The sample shows hundreds of thousands of distinct CDR3 sequences, around 20% of them seen only once. Sequencing used naive CD8+ T cells from blood, with Jurkat cell RNA spiked in. These receptors all stem from a human donor in good health. Some libraries in this study had Jurkat cell RNA spiked in. Both conserved end residues are trimmed from each CDR3.

v_gene	j_gene	CDR3aa
TRBV24-1	TRBJ2-1	ATSDSGLAGLASTGDNEQF
TRBV4-3	TRBJ1-2	ASSQSPGTVYGYT
TRBV13	TRBJ2-7	ASSFGGTLYEQY
TRBV11-3	TRBJ2-1	ASSTRQGPYNEQF
TRBV7-3	TRBJ2-5	ASSPLGAAQETQY
TRBV29-1	TRBJ1-2	SVGDSHNYGYT
TRBV4-1	TRBJ2-3	ASSQEGLVGANTDTQY
TRBV13	TRBJ2-1	ASSPRVLPYNEQF
TRBV30	TRBJ1-5	AWTGGQGGQPQH
TRBV30	TRBJ1-1	AWSKGLNTEAF
TRBV30	TRBJ1-2	AWSVGQAYGYT
TRBV19	TRBJ2-5	ASSIDRAYTYQETQY
TRBV7-8	TRBJ1-5	ASSSTGYSYQPQH
TRBV9	TRBJ1-2	ASSVDWDRDDYGYT
TRBV7-2	TRBJ1-6	ASSSDVSYNSPLH
TRBV11-2	TRBJ2-3	ASSPVVAGWDTQY
TRBV5-6	TRBJ1-2	ASSSGQDYGYT
TRBV25-1	TRBJ1-4	ASRSPGQGEKLF